The 29 T cell receptor beta chains reported below all come from one sample, sequenced in a study of T cell clonality in common variable immunodeficiency. Study-level results: Fewer deletions and N-nucleotide insertions were reportedly seen in common variable immunodeficiency TCR beta sequences.

The table came from immunoSEQ multiplex PCR; TCRdb's copy has only in-frame clones and leaves some out. The sample was found to contain 15,000 to 25,000 clones, and every one recurs. These TCRs are of unknown antigen specificity. Sequencing was performed on peripheral blood mononuclear cells. The receptors originated from a human donor with common variable immunodeficiency.

For this clone: The read gets to within 3 residues of the CDR3 end, and the germline J gene fills in the rest. The chain links TRBV7-9 to TRBJ1-2, with TRBD1 matching over 7 bases. The length of the CDR3 is 14 residues. The V segment lost 4 bases and the J segment 4 bases; nucleotides outside the gene matches: 6. The germline gives CDR1 SEHNR, CDR2 FQNEAQ (reference sequence). The CDR3 spells CASSSPDRPYGYTF. CDR3 DNA (partial): TGTGCCAGCAGCTCGCCGGACAGGCCCTATGGC.

This clone was picked up many times. Sequencing ends 3 residues short of the CDR3 end; the germline J gene provides the rest. The chain links TRBV30 to TRBJ1-2; 10 nucleotides align to TRBD1. The CDR3 length is 15 residues. The germline V gene encodes CDR1 GTSNPN and CDR2 SVGIG (reference sequence). The V segment lost 7 bases and the J segment 5 bases; nucleotides outside the gene matches: 13. This CDR3 reads CAFQRDRGLRYGYTF. The CDR3 DNA, read in part, is TGTGCCTTCCAACGGGACAGGGGATTACGGTATGGC.

This clone appeared a few times. The CDR3 end falls 3 residues outside the read, so it is completed with the germline J gene. The rearrangement joins TRBV6-2 or TRBV6-3 to TRBJ2-1, with a possible D match to TRBD2 (5 bases). Trimming removed 2 bases from V and 5 bases from J, with 10 bases in between. From germline, CDR1 is MNHEY and CDR2 SVGEGT. This CDR3 spans 14 amino acids. CDR3 loop: CASSYRLGDNEQFF. The sequenced CDR3 bases are TGTGCCAGCAGTTACCGGCTCGGGGACAATGAG.

This clone has at least ten counts. The CDR3 end falls 3 residues outside the read, so it is completed with the germline J gene. The rearrangement uses TRBV20-1 and TRBJ1-1; D ambiguous. Trimming stripped 2 bases from V and 0 bases from J, with 13 bases between. The germline CDR1 and CDR2 sequences are DFQATT and SNEGSKA (reference sequence). This CDR3 spans 15 amino acids. The CDR3 is CSARLQTKMNTEAFF. CDR3 DNA (partial): TGCAGTGCTAGACTACAGACAAAGATGAACACTGAA.

As for this clone: The likely explanation is a read error, given a far larger clone one base away. The read ends 3 residues early relative to the CDR3; the germline J gene fills the gap. The rearrangement links TRBV7-6 to TRBJ2-7; no firm D call. The germline CDR1 and CDR2 sequences are SGHVS and FNYEAQ. Trimming pared 5 bases from V and 3 bases from J, leaving 5 bases between. The CDR3 is made up of 11 amino acids. CDR3 sequence reads: CASSPNYEQYF. CDR3 DNA, as far as it was read: TGTGCCAGCAGCCCCAACTACGAG.

This clone was detected only a few times. The missing CDR3 end, 3 residues past where the read stops, is filled in from the germline J gene. The chain recombines TRBV5-1 with TRBJ2-1; no clear D gene. Trimming stripped 4 bases from V and 6 bases from J, with 8 bases between. Germline values: CDR1 SGHRS, CDR2 YFSETQ. CDR3 length: 12 amino acids. The sequenced part of the CDR3 DNA is TGCGCCAGCAGCCTTAGCTTCAATGAG. It translates to CASSLSFNE. The whole CDR3 protein is CASSLSFNEQFF.

On this clone itself: The CDR3 end is not reached by the read, which stops 3 residues before it; the germline J gene fills it in. The V and J genes are TRBV7-2 and TRBJ1-1, with D perhaps matching TRBD1 (5 bases). Trimming took 7 bases from V and 4 from J, leaving 19 bases between them. CDR1 is SGHTA and CDR2 is FQGNSA in the germline V gene. The CDR3 runs to 15 residues. Partial CDR3 DNA: TGTGCCAGCACCTTGATAGGGGTTTACGTCACTGAA. Amino acids: CASTLIGVYVTE. The entire CDR3 is CASTLIGVYVTEAFF.

This clone was observed a handful of times. With the read ending 3 residues before the CDR3 end, the germline J gene is used to fill in that end. The chain uses TRBV19 and TRBJ1-2, with D possibly TRBD1 on 5 matching bases. Trimming took 6 bases from V and 3 from J, leaving 11 bases between them. There are 13 residues in the CDR3. CDR1 and CDR2 (germline): LNHDA, SQIVND (reference sequence). Partial CDR3 DNA: TGTGCCAGTAGCCCACGGGGGGACTATGGC. This translates into CASSPRGDYG. The whole CDR3 is CASSPRGDYGYTF. Supplemented by reference TRBV19 and TRBJ1-2, the full variable domain reads DGGITQSPKYLFRKEGQNVTLSCEQNLNHDAMYWYRQDPGQGLRLIYYSQIVNDFQKGDIAEGYSVSREKKESFPLTVTSAQKNPTAFYLCASSPRGDYGYTFGSGTRLTVV.

Of note for this clone: Read coverage stops 3 residues before the CDR3 terminus; the germline J gene supplies the remainder. This rearrangement joins TRBV13 to TRBJ1-1, with 9 bases fitting TRBD1. The trim removed 5 bases at V and 4 bases at J, leaving 5 bases unmatched. This CDR3 has 14 amino acids. The germline CDR1 and CDR2 sequences are PRHDT and FYEKMQ (reference sequence). This CDR3 reads CASSLQGASTEAFF. The sequenced part of the CDR3 DNA is TGTGCCAGCAGCCTACAGGGGGCGTCCACTGAA.

As for this clone: The read ends 3 residues early relative to the CDR3; the germline J gene fills the gap. The rearrangement uses TRBV7-2 and TRBJ2-7; D call uncertain. The CDR3 length is 14 residues. The germline gives CDR1 SGHTA, CDR2 FQGNSA. The V gene lost 1 base and the J gene lost 2 bases, with 9 bases spanning the gap. The sequenced CDR3 bases are TGTGCCAGCAGCTTAGGGCGACATCCCTACGAG. The encoded protein is CASSLGRHPYE. The complete CDR3 protein is CASSLGRHPYEQYF.

The sample holds a few counts of this clone. The read halts 3 residues ahead of the CDR3 end, with the missing end drawn from the germline J gene. The rearrangement uses TRBV6-2 or TRBV6-3 and TRBJ1-1; the D is unclear. This CDR3 has 14 residues. V lost 9 bases, J lost 5 bases, and 19 bases lay in between. Germline V gene lookup returns CDR1 MNHEY and CDR2 SVGEGT. Partial CDR3 DNA: TGTGCCAGTGTGGGGTTTTCCGGGGAGACTGAA. It encodes CASVGFSGETE. The CDR3 reads in full as CASVGFSGETEAFF.

This clone came up a few times. The CDR3 goes on 3 residues after the read ends, and that part is filled in from the germline J gene. The chain joins TRBV7-2 to TRBJ2-5; maybe TRBD2 (5 bases). V was pared by 2 bases and J by 5 bases, with 12 bases between. From germline, CDR1 is SGHTA and CDR2 FQGNSA. The CDR3 runs to 14 residues. Incomplete CDR3 DNA: TGTGCCAGCAGCTTAAGCGGCCCTGGCGAGACC. Translation gives CASSLSGPGET. From start to end, the CDR3 is CASSLSGPGETQYF.

The sample holds a few counts of this clone. The read ends 3 residues before the CDR3 terminus; that terminus is restored from the germline J gene. This chain uses TRBV7-9 with TRBJ1-2, with unresolved D. Germline values: CDR1 SEHNR, CDR2 FQNEAQ (reference sequence). Trimming stripped 2 bases from V and 5 bases from J, with 9 bases between. The CDR3 loop spans 13 amino acids. Partial CDR3 DNA: TGTGCCAGCAGCTTATCAGGAGGATATGGC. It yields the protein CASSLSGGYG. The complete CDR3 protein is CASSLSGGYGYTF.

Comments on this clone: The read ends 3 residues before the CDR3 terminus; that terminus is restored from the germline J gene. This chain connects TRBV6-2 or TRBV6-3 to TRBJ2-5; the match to TRBD2 covers 7 bases. Per the germline V gene, CDR1 is MNHEY and CDR2 is SVGEGT. The V segment lost 0 bases and the J segment 2 bases; nucleotides outside the gene matches: 6. The CDR3 is 16 residues long. The CDR3 DNA, read in part, is TGTGCCAGCAGTTACTCGTGGGCTAGCGGTCAAGAGACC. It translates to CASSYSWASGQET. The full CDR3 protein is CASSYSWASGQETQYF.

Points on this clone: The read gets to within 3 residues of the CDR3 end, and the germline J gene fills in the rest. The chain employs TRBV19 and TRBJ1-2, with 12 bases aligning to TRBD1. V lost 3 bases and J lost 4; bases outside the gene matches: 3. The CDR3 is made up of 15 amino acids. Germline V gene data show CDR1 as LNHDA and CDR2 as SQIVND (reference sequence). This CDR3 is CASSIGTGGGYGYTF. The sequenced CDR3 bases are TGTGCCAGTAGTATTGGGACAGGGGGCGGCTATGGC.

Concerning this clone: The sequence runs out 3 residues before the end of the CDR3; the remainder is reconstructed from the germline J gene. This rearrangement joins TRBV7-8 to TRBJ2-7; 12 bases are a match to TRBD2. The trim removed 2 bases at V and 6 bases at J, leaving 2 bases unmatched. The CDR3 totals 14 residues. Germline CDR1 and CDR2: SGHVS and FQNEAQ. This CDR3 is CASSLRTSGVEQYF. The DNA read from the CDR3 is TGTGCCAGCAGCTTACGGACTAGCGGGGTCGAG.

The CDR3 loop reads CSVEVPQEQYHEQYF. CDR3 bases read: TGCAGCGTTGAGGTCCCGCAGGAGCAATATCACGAG. The chain has TRBV29-1 and TRBJ2-7; no definite D call. The CDR3 goes on 3 residues after the read ends, and that part is filled in from the germline J gene. Trimming left V 3 bases short and J 5 bases short, with 20 bases between. Germline CDR1 is SQVTM and CDR2 is ANQGSEA. This CDR3 region has 15 residues.

This clone was seen a handful of times. The covered CDR3 bases are TGTGCCAGCAGTGTAGGGACAGTTAAACAAGAGACC. Protein sequence: CASSVGTVKQET. The entire CDR3 protein is CASSVGTVKQETQYF. The chain carries TRBV6-1 and TRBJ2-5, with 7 bases fitting TRBD1. Read sequence stops 3 residues before the CDR3 end, and the germline J gene provides the missing end. J was trimmed by 2 bases and V by 4 bases; bases with no gene match: 7. Per germline, CDR1 MNHNS and CDR2 SASEGT. The CDR3 contains 15 residues.

This clone was detected many times. The chain's CDR3 is CASSLTRDTSSYGYTF. CDR3 bases read: TGTGCCAGCAGCTTAACTAGGGACACCAGCTCGTATGGC. The rearrangement uses TRBV7-3 and TRBJ1-2; the D gene is possibly TRBD1 (6 bases). The read gets to within 3 residues of the CDR3 end, and the germline J gene fills in the rest. The CDR3 spans 16 residues. Germline CDR1 is SGHTA and CDR2 is FQGTGA. Trimming pared 0 bases from V and 5 bases from J, leaving 16 bases between.

As concerns this clone: Sequencing ends 3 residues short of the CDR3 end; the germline J gene provides the rest. This chain joins TRBV19 and TRBJ2-1; the D gene is possibly TRBD1 (5 bases). The V gene lost 3 bases and the J gene lost 7 bases, with 16 bases spanning the gap. Germline CDR1 reads LNHDA; CDR2 reads SQIVND (reference sequence). The CDR3 runs to 15 residues. CDR3 DNA (partial): TGTGCCAGTAGTATCAGGGTGTCTACGTGGAATGAG. Residues: CASSIRVSTWNE. The whole CDR3 sequence reads CASSIRVSTWNEQFF.

Many counts were recorded for this clone. The CDR3 end lies 3 residues beyond the end of the read and is filled in from the germline J gene. V usage is TRBV18 and J usage is TRBJ2-3; 10 bases fit TRBD2. Looked up from germline, CDR1 is KGHSH and CDR2 is LQKENI. The CDR3 sequence is 15 residues long. V lost 5 bases, J lost 3 bases, and 5 bases stayed unmatched. Partial CDR3 DNA: TGTGCCAGCTCAATTTCTAGCGGGAGTACAGATACG. Amino acids: CASSISSGSTDT. The full-length CDR3 reads as CASSISSGSTDTQYF.

In its sample, this clone was seen a few times. The read terminates 3 residues before the CDR3 end, so the remaining end is supplied by the germline J gene. The chain combines TRBV6-1 with TRBJ2-7; D is uncertain. Germline values: CDR1 MNHNS, CDR2 SASEGT. CDR3 length: 16 amino acids. The V end was cut by 0 bases, the J end by 2 bases, with 14 bases between. CDR3: CASSEASVNPTYEQYF. The part of the CDR3 DNA that was read is TGTGCCAGCAGTGAAGCAAGCGTAAACCCTACCTACGAG.

Comment on this clone: The read ends 3 residues early relative to the CDR3; the germline J gene fills the gap. This sequence joins TRBV18 and TRBJ2-7; TRBD1 aligns across 10 bases. CDR3 length: 15 residues. The germline CDR1 and CDR2 sequences are KGHSH and LQKENI. J gave up 3 bases and V 3 bases, and 5 bases lay outside the gene matches. CDR3 bases read: TGTGCCAGCTCACCCCTAGGGGACAGGGGCTACGAG. Its protein product is CASSPLGDRGYE. The complete CDR3 protein is CASSPLGDRGYEQYF.

This clone was counted a few times. The CDR3 is cut off 3 residues early in the read; its end comes from the germline J gene. The chain is built from TRBV18 and TRBJ2-5; D may be TRBD1 or TRBD2 (5 bases each). This CDR3 region has 13 residues. V lost 3 bases to trimming and J lost 5 bases, with 10 bases between them. The V gene's germline CDR1 is KGHSH and CDR2 LQKENI. CDR3 loop: CASSPGREETQYF. CDR3 bases read: TGTGCCAGCTCACCGGGCAGGGAGGAGACC.

This clone was counted ten times or more. Read data end 3 residues before the CDR3 end; the end is taken from the germline J gene. This sequence joins TRBV5-8 and TRBJ1-5, with no clear D. The CDR3 consists of 13 residues. Germline V gives CDR1 SGHTS, CDR2 YDEGEE. V was shortened by 8 bases and J by 3 bases, with 12 bases between the two germline ends. This CDR3 reads CARPQVHNQPQHF. CDR3 DNA (partial): TGTGCCAGGCCCCAGGTCCACAATCAGCCC.

In the case of this clone: The read falls 3 residues short of the CDR3 end, and the missing part is taken from the germline J gene. The chain joins TRBV6-2 or TRBV6-3 to TRBJ2-3, with a possible D match to TRBD2 (6 bases). The CDR3 loop spans 16 amino acids. V was pared by 8 bases and J by 6 bases, with 24 bases between. Germline V lookup: CDR1 MNHEY, CDR2 SVGEGT. The covered CDR3 bases are TGTGCCAGCGGCACCCTTAGCGGCCCTAGGTGGGATACG. This codes for CASGTLSGPRWDT. The CDR3 in full is CASGTLSGPRWDTQYF.

CDR3 amino acids: CASSLFQGRNTEAFF. The CDR3 bases that were read are TGTGCCAGCAGCTTATTCCAGGGGAGGAACACTGAA. The V call is TRBV7-2, the J call TRBJ1-1, with a weak D call TRBD1 (6 bases). The observed sequence ends 3 residues before the CDR3 terminus, with the missing tail filled in from the germline J gene. Trimming pared 2 bases from V and 1 base from J, leaving 11 bases between. The CDR3 length is 15 residues. Germline V gene data show CDR1 as SGHTA and CDR2 as FQGNSA.

This clone has a handful of counts. The read comes to an end 3 residues before the CDR3 does, leaving the germline J gene to fill in the end. The chain couples TRBV7-3 to TRBJ2-7, with TRBD2 matching over 8 bases. The CDR3 loop spans 15 amino acids. V shed 1 base and J 4 bases; nucleotides not matched to a gene: 6. Germline V gene data show CDR1 as SGHTA and CDR2 as FQGTGA. CDR3 in amino acids: CASSLRAGAKYEQYF. Incomplete CDR3 DNA: TGTGCCAGCAGCTTAAGAGCGGGGGCCAAATACGAG.

Worth noting for this clone: The read comes to an end 3 residues before the CDR3 does, leaving the germline J gene to fill in the end. This sequence joins TRBV18 and TRBJ2-5; unclear D gene. V was shortened by 0 bases and J by 4 bases, with 6 bases between the two germline ends. CDR1 is KGHSH and CDR2 is LQKENI in the germline V gene. This CDR3 is 13 amino acids long. The part of the CDR3 DNA that was read is TGTGCCAGCTCACCACCGGGCGTAGAGACC. Protein: CASSPPGVET. The CDR3 in full is CASSPPGVETQYF.